Shown below are 27 T cell receptor beta chains from a single sample sequenced in a study of T cells in Graves' hyperthyroidism and ophthalmopathy (dated 2019 in TCRdb). Preparation of the library involved multiplex PCR. The listed sequencing device is Illumina HiSeq 2000. Amplification of TCR beta CDR3 regions was carried out from RNA transcripts. The TCR CDR3 was subjected to a first round of RT-PCR using the HTBI primer set and the Qiagen OneStep RT-PCR kit. TCRdb reprocessing: public reads trimmed at Q25 with fastp, clones called with MiXCR, in-frame beta chains kept. Each record represents a unique CDR3 protein, reported with the most common genes and DNA among its rows. This sample holds roughly 420,000 distinct CDR3 sequences; around a sixth were observed only once. The top ten constitute roughly 14% of the sample. The material sequenced was blood. These receptor sequences come from a woman between 18 and 30 years old with Graves' hyperthyroidism.

V usage is TRBV27 and J usage is TRBJ2-7; 11 nucleotides align to TRBD2. V was pared by 6 bases and J by 1 base, with 5 bases of the junction left unmatched. This CDR3 has 15 amino acids. The germline CDR1 and CDR2 sequences are MNHEY and SMNVEV (reference sequence). In DNA, the CDR3 is TGTGCCAGCAGACCGGGACTAGCGGTATCCTACGAGCAGTACTTC. It translates to CASRPGLAVSYEQYF.

Only a few counts were recorded for this clonotype. One end of the junction is discordant with germline, which a read error may explain. This chain joins TRBV5-1 and TRBJ2-2, with a tentative D call TRBD2 (6 bases). This CDR3 is 16 amino acids long. CDR1 is SGHRS and CDR2 is YFSETQ in the germline V gene. The CDR3 sequence is CAGSPRGGTNTGELFF. In DNA form, the CDR3 reads TGCGCCGGCAGCCCCCGGGGAGGAACGAACACCGGGGAGCTGTTTTTT. The whole variable domain, remainder taken from reference TRBV5-1 and TRBJ2-2, is KAGVTQTPRYLIKTRGQQVTLSCSPISGHRSVSWYQQTPGQGLQFLFEYFSETQRNKGNFPGRFSGRQFSNSRSEMNVSTLELGDSALYLCAGSPRGGTNTGELFFGEGSRLTVL.

This clonotype was counted once. The CDR3 loop reads CSARDRDWAQETQYF. In DNA, the CDR3 is TGCAGTGCTAGAGACCGCGACTGGGCCCAAGAGACCCAGTACTTC. The chain uses TRBV20-1 and TRBJ2-5; D call uncertain. The CDR3 is 15 residues long. V gave up 0 bases and J gave up 1 base, with 12 bases separating them. Germline V CDR1 and CDR2: DFQATT, SNEGSKA (reference sequence).

The chain is built from TRBV20-1 and TRBJ1-3, with 7 bases matching TRBD1. This CDR3 is built from 14 residues. Trimming removed 3 bases from V and 4 bases from J; junction bases left unmatched: 6. Germline V gene sequence: CDR1 DFQATT, CDR2 SNEGSKA (reference sequence). CDR3: CSASLQGPGNTIYF. The CDR3 DNA is TGCAGTGCTAGTTTACAGGGGCCAGGAAACACCATATATTTT.

This rearrangement joins TRBV5-6 to TRBJ2-1; a possible D gene is TRBD2 (6 bases). Germline-derived CDR1 and CDR2 are SGHDT and YYEEEE. The germline V and J ends were trimmed by 4 bases and 4 bases, with 21 bases remaining between them. The length of the CDR3 is 17 residues. The CDR3 DNA reads as TGTGCCAGCAGCCTCCGGGACTTAGGATTATTTTACAATGAGCAGTTCTTC. It is translated as CASSLRDLGLFYNEQFF. The full variable domain, in which reference TRBV5-6 and TRBJ2-1 provide the parts outside the CDR3, is DAGVTQSPTHLIKTRGQQVTLRCSPKSGHDTVSWYQQALGQGPQFIFQYYEEEERQRGNFPDRFSGHQFPNYSSELNVNALLLGDSALYLCASSLRDLGLFYNEQFFGPGTRLTVL.

This clonotype has at least ten counts. This sequence joins TRBV20-1 and TRBJ1-2; D remains ambiguous. Germline V gene lookup returns CDR1 DFQATT and CDR2 SNEGSKA (reference sequence). Deletions cut 3 bases from V and 4 bases from J, with 12 bases between. This CDR3 spans 13 amino acids. The CDR3 DNA follows: TGCAGTGCTAGTGTACCCGTCTCCTATGGCTACACCTTC. Its protein product is CSASVPVSYGYTF.

This clonotype was counted many times. This chain joins TRBV20-1 and TRBJ2-3; D is undetermined. V lost 2 bases to trimming and J lost 6 bases, with 18 bases between them. Looked up from germline, CDR1 is DFQATT and CDR2 is SNEGSKA (reference sequence). The CDR3 sequence is 15 residues long. CDR3 region: CSARTNRIYGDTQYF. As DNA, the CDR3 is TGCAGTGCTAGAACCAATAGGATATATGGTGATACGCAGTATTTT.

The V gene is TRBV10-2, the J gene TRBJ1-2; D is perhaps TRBD1 (6 bases). Trimming left V 6 bases short and J 7 bases short, with 18 bases between. CDR1 is WSHSY and CDR2 is SAAADI in the germline V gene. The CDR3 loop spans 14 amino acids. For the CDR3, the DNA is TGCGCCAGCAGGGGGGCTGGGGCCGGTATTGGCTACACCTTC. This codes for CASRGAGAGIGYTF.

This clonotype came up a few times. V gene TRBV20-1 combines with J gene TRBJ2-7, with TRBD1 matching over 9 bases. With V trimmed by 2 bases and J by 5 bases, 7 bases remained unmatched. The germline gives CDR1 DFQATT, CDR2 SNEGSKA (reference sequence). The CDR3 runs 14 residues. CDR3 region: CSARTGTGFHEQYF. The CDR3 coding sequence is TGCAGTGCTAGAACAGGGACAGGGTTCCACGAGCAGTACTTC.

This clonotype has only a few counts. Germline and junction disagree at one end, which may indicate a read error. The chain recombines TRBV29-1 with TRBJ2-1; 7 bases match TRBD1. Per germline, CDR1 SQVTM and CDR2 ANQGSEA. This CDR3 has 13 amino acids. CDR3: CSARQGSYDEQFF. The DNA for the CDR3 is TGCAGCGCCCGACAGGGATCCTACGATGAGCAGTTCTTC.

This clonotype has at least ten counts. V is TRBV7-9 and J is TRBJ2-7; 8 positions match TRBD1. The CDR3 extends over 15 amino acids. The J segment lost 0 bases and the V segment lost 5 bases, leaving 6 bases of the junction unmatched. Germline V gene lookup returns CDR1 SEHNR and CDR2 FQNEAQ (reference sequence). CDR3 DNA: TGTGCCAGCAGCACGACAGGGGTAAGCTCCTACGAGCAGTACTTC. This translates into CASSTTGVSSYEQYF.

In this sample, this clonotype turned up a few times. The chain joins TRBV3-1 to TRBJ2-5; D is unresolved. The CDR3 runs to 14 residues. V was cut by 1 base and J by 5 bases, with 11 bases left in between. Germline CDR1 LGHDT, CDR2 YNNKEL (reference sequence). DNA for the CDR3: TGTGCCAGCAGCCAAGTGGTCCGCCTGGAGACCCAGTACTTC. As protein: CASSQVVRLETQYF.

This clonotype has a count of ten or more. This CDR3 reads CASRSSGNTGELFF. The CDR3 DNA is TGTGCCAGCAGGTCTAGCGGGAACACCGGGGAGCTGTTTTTT. The chain recombines TRBV2 with TRBJ2-2; 7 positions agree with TRBD2. CDR3 length: 14 residues. Unmatched junction bases numbered 2, after V lost 6 bases and J lost 1 base. The germline V gene encodes CDR1 SNHLY and CDR2 FYNNEI.

This clonotype was seen at least ten times. The V call is TRBV11-2, the J call TRBJ1-1, with a weak D call TRBD1 (6 bases). Germline CDR1 reads SGHAT; CDR2 reads FQNNGV. Between the trimmed V and J ends, which lost 4 bases and 1 base, there was a span of 13 bases. This CDR3 is 15 amino acids long. DNA of the CDR3: TGTGCCAGCAGCTCTTTCCGGGACAAGAACACTGAAGCTTTCTTT. Translation: CASSSFRDKNTEAFF.

This clonotype was counted ten times or more. The J gene is TRBJ2-1, the V gene TRBV28; no definite D call. Trimming took 6 bases from V and 6 from J, leaving 18 bases between them. The CDR3 spans 15 residues. Germline values: CDR1 MDHEN, CDR2 SYDVKM. The CDR3 reads CASSSLVRVGNEQFF. For the CDR3, the DNA is TGTGCCAGCAGCTCCCTGGTAAGGGTCGGCAATGAGCAGTTCTTC.

V gene TRBV13 combines with J gene TRBJ2-7; 10 bases match TRBD2. Germline V lookup: CDR1 PRHDT, CDR2 FYEKMQ (reference sequence). The V segment lost 2 bases and the J segment 0 bases; nucleotides outside the gene matches: 1. The CDR3 contains 15 residues. The CDR3 DNA is TGTGCCAGCAGCTTAACTAGCGGGATCTCCTACGAGCAGTACTTC. It codes for CASSLTSGISYEQYF.

This chain connects TRBV13 to TRBJ1-1; D gene uncertain. V lost 5 bases, J lost 8 bases, and 18 bases lay in between. This CDR3 is built from 14 residues. Germline V CDR1 and CDR2: PRHDT, FYEKMQ (reference sequence). The CDR3 DNA reads as TGTGCCAGCAGCGGAGGACGGCTCCCCGGGGAAGCTTTCTTT. Residues: CASSGGRLPGEAFF.

This clonotype showed up just a few times. The rearrangement joins TRBV20-1 to TRBJ1-2; D is perhaps TRBD1 (5 bases). This CDR3 comprises 13 residues. Germline V gives CDR1 DFQATT, CDR2 SNEGSKA (reference sequence). V was trimmed by 0 bases and J by 4 bases, leaving 9 bases between them. The CDR3 coding sequence is TGCAGTGCTAGAGAGCGAACAGGCTATGGCTACACCTTC. This encodes CSARERTGYGYTF.

This clonotype was observed a few times. The chain recombines TRBV18 with TRBJ2-3, with 11 bases that match TRBD2. Per the germline V gene, CDR1 is KGHSH and CDR2 is LQKENI. This CDR3 is 15 amino acids long. V was pared by 6 bases and J by 0 bases, with 2 bases of the junction left unmatched. Written as DNA, the CDR3 is TGTGCCAGCTCCTGGACTAGCGGGAGCACAGATACGCAGTATTTT. Its translation is CASSWTSGSTDTQYF. The variable domain in full, completed from reference TRBV18 and TRBJ2-3, reads NAGVMQNPRHLVRRRGQEARLRCSPMKGHSHVYWYRQLPEEGLKFMVYLQKENIIDESGMPKERFSAEFPKEGPSILRIQQVVRGDSAAYFCASSWTSGSTDTQYFGPGTRLTVL.

The chain uses TRBV20-1 and TRBJ1-2; no firm D call. With 0 bases removed from V and 4 bases from J, the gap between germline ends came to 15 bases. The length of the CDR3 is 15 residues. The germline V gene has CDR1 DFQATT and CDR2 SNEGSKA (reference sequence). CDR3 DNA sequence: TGCAGTGCTAGAGAGGGCGCGGGTGGGCCCTATGGCTACACCTTC. It is translated as CSAREGAGGPYGYTF.

This clonotype came up many times. This rearrangement joins TRBV11-2 to TRBJ2-7, with 9 bases fitting TRBD2. Germline values: CDR1 SGHAT, CDR2 FQNNGV. This CDR3 spans 17 amino acids. After removal of 1 base from V and 4 bases from J, the junction contained 11 bases not matched to a gene. The CDR3 loop is CASSLAPSGTYGYEQYF. CDR3 nucleotides: TGTGCCAGCAGCTTAGCCCCTAGCGGGACCTACGGTTACGAGCAGTACTTC.

This clonotype was counted many times. The chain combines TRBV20-1 with TRBJ1-4; D is possibly TRBD1 (6 bases). The germline V gene encodes CDR1 DFQATT and CDR2 SNEGSKA (reference sequence). Trimming cost V 6 bases and J 4 bases, with 15 bases left between them. The CDR3 has 14 amino acids. The CDR3 region has the DNA TGCAGTGCACCGAATAGACAGGTTAATGAAAAACTGTTTTTT. This codes for CSAPNRQVNEKLFF.

This clonotype was seen at least ten times. V gene TRBV20-1 combines with J gene TRBJ2-1; 13 bases align to TRBD2. The CDR3 length is 18 residues. Germline V gene sequence: CDR1 DFQATT, CDR2 SNEGSKA (reference sequence). V lost 0 bases and J lost 1; bases outside the gene matches: 6. The CDR3 loop is CSAREPGLAGSSYNEQFF. CDR3 sequence (DNA): TGCAGTGCTAGAGAACCGGGACTAGCGGGATCTTCCTACAATGAGCAGTTCTTC.

This clonotype has a count of ten or more. This chain links TRBV7-2 with TRBJ1-2; D possibly corresponds to TRBD1 (5 bases). The germline V gene encodes CDR1 SGHTA and CDR2 FQGNSA. V was trimmed by 2 bases and J by 4 bases, leaving 14 bases between them. This CDR3 is built from 15 residues. Here the CDR3 DNA reads TGTGCCAGCAGCTTAAGGCAGGGCAGCTTCTATGGCTACACCTTC. Translating gives CASSLRQGSFYGYTF.

This clonotype was seen more than once but under ten times. The genes are TRBV24-1 and TRBJ1-2; maybe TRBD1 (6 bases). V shed 7 bases and J shed 4 bases, with 12 bases lying between them. CDR3 size: 13 residues. CDR1 is KGHDR, CDR2 SFDVKD, per germline. CDR3 amino acids: CATSTGNLYGYTF. In DNA, the CDR3 is TGTGCCACCAGCACAGGGAACCTCTATGGCTACACCTTC.

This clonotype was seen many times. The chain recombines TRBV20-1 with TRBJ2-1; D unresolved. This CDR3 comprises 10 residues. Per germline, CDR1 DFQATT and CDR2 SNEGSKA (reference sequence). V was pared by 5 bases and J by 13 bases, with 12 bases between. The CDR3 nucleotides are TGCAGTGCTCCGCAGACTCGCCAGTTCTTC. Translating it yields CSAPQTRQFF.

V usage is TRBV6-1 and J usage is TRBJ1-3; unclear D gene. V was cut by 5 bases and J by 8 bases, with 10 bases left in between. CDR3 length: 12 amino acids. Germline V gene data show CDR1 as MNHNS and CDR2 as SASEGT. CDR3 nucleotide sequence: TGTGCCAGCAGTTTACCCCCCGACACCATATATTTT. Its translation is CASSLPPDTIYF.